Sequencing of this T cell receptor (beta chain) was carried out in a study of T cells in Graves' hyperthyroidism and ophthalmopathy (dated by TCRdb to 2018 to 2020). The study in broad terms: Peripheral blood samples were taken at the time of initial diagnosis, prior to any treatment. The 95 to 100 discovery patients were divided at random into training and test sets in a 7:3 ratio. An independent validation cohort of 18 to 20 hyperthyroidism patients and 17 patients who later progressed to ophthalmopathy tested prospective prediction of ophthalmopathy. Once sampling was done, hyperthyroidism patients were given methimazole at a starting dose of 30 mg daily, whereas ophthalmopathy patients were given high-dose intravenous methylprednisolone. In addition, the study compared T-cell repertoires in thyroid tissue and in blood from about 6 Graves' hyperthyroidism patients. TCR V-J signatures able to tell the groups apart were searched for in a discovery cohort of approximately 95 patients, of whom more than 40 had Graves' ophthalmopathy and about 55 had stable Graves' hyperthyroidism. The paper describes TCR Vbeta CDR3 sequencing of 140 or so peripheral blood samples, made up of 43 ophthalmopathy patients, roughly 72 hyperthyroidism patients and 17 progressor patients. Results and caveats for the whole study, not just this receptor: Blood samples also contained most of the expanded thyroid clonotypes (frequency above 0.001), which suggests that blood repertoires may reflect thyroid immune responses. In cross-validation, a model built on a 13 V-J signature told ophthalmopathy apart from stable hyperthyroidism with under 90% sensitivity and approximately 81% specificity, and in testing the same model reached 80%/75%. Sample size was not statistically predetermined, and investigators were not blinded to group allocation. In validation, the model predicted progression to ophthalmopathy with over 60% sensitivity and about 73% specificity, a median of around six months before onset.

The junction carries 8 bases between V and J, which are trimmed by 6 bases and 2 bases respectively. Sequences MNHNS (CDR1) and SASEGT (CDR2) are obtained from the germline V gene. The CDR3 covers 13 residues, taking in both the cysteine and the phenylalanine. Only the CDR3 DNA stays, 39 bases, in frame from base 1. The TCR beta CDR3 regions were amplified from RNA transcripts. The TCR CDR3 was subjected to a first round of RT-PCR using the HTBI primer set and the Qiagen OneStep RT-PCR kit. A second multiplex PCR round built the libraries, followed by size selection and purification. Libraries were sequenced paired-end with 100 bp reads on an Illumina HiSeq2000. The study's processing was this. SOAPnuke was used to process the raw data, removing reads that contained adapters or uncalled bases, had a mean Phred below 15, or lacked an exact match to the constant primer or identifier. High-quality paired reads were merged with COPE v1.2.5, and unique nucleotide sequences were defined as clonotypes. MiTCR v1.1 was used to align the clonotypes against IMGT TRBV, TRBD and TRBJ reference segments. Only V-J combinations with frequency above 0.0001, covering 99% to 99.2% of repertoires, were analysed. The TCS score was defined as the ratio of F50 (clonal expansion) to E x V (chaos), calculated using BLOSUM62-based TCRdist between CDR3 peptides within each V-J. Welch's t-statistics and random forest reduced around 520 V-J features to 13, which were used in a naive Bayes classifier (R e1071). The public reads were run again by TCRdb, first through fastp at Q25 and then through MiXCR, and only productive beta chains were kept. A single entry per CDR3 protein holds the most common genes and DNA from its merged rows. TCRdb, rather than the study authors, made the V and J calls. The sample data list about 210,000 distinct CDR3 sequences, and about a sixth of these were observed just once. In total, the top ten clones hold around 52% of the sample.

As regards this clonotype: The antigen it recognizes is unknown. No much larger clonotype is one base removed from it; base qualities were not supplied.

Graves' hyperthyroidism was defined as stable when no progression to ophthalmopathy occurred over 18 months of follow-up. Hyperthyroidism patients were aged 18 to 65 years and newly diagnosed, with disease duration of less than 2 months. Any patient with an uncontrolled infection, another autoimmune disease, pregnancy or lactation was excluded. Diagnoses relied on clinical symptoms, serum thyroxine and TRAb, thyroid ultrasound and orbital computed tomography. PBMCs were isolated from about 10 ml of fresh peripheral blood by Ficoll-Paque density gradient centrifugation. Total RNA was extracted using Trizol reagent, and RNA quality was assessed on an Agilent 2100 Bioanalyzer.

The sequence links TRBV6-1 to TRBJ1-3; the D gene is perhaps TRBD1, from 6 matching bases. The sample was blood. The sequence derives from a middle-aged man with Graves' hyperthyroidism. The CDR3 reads CASRQGTGNTIYF. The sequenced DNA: TGTGCCAGCAGACAGGGAACTGGAAACACCATATATTTT.